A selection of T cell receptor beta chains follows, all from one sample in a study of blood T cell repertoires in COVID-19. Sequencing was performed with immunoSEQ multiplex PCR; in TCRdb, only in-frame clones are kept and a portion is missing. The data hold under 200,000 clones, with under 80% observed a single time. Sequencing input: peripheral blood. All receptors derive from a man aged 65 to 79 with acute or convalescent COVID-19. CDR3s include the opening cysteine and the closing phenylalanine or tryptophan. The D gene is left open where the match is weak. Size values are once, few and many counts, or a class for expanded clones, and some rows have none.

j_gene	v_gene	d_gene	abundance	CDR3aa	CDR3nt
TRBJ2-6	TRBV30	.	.	CAWNKLQAGGANVLTF	TGTGCCTGGAATAAACTTCAGGCTGGTGGGGCCAACGTCCTGACTTTC
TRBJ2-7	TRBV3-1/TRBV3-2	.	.	CASSQDPPPNYEQYF	TGTGCCAGCAGCCAAGACCCACCCCCTAACTACGAGCAGTACTTC
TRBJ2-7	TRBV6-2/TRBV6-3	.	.	CASSGSVGSGEQYF	TGTGCCAGCAGTGGGAGCGTTGGGTCTGGAGAGCAGTACTTC
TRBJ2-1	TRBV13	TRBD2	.	CASSLSRGLAGSYNEQFF	TGTGCCAGCAGCTTATCCCGGGGACTAGCGGGTTCCTACAATGAGCAGTTCTTC
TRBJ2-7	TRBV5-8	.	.	CASSFWGETYEQYF	TGTGCCAGCAGCTTCTGGGGAGAAACCTACGAGCAGTACTTC
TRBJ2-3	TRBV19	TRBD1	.	CASSTQGAGDTQYF	TGTGCCAGTAGTACACAGGGGGCGGGAGATACGCAGTATTTT
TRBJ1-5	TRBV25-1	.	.	CASSESGEVQPQHF	TGTGCCAGCAGTGAATCTGGGGAGGTTCAGCCCCAGCATTTT
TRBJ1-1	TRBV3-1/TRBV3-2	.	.	CASSQETDLNTEAFF	TGTGCCAGCAGCCAAGAAACAGATTTGAACACTGAAGCTTTCTTT
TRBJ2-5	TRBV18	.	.	CASSQKTAQETQYF	TGTGCCAGCTCACAAAAGACAGCTCAAGAGACCCAGTACTTC
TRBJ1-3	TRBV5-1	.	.	CASSLGGLGNTIYF	TGCGCCAGCAGCTTAGGGGGTCTGGGAAACACCATATATTTT
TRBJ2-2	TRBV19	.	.	CASSGRAFNTGELFF	TGTGCCAGTAGCGGGAGAGCGTTCAACACCGGGGAGCTGTTTTTT
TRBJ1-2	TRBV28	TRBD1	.	CASRTGTGDANYGYTF	TGTGCCAGCAGGACCGGGACAGGGGATGCGAACTATGGCTACACCTTC
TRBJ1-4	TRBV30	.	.	CAWKGRTGGKLFF	TGTGCCTGGAAAGGAAGAACAGGCGGAAAACTGTTTTTT
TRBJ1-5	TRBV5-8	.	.	CASSPGTYNQPQHF	TGTGCCAGCAGCCCGGGGACATACAATCAGCCCCAGCATTTT
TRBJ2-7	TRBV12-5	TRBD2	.	CASEPFLAGTTYEQYF	TGTGCTAGTGAACCATTCCTAGCGGGAACCACCTACGAGCAGTACTTC
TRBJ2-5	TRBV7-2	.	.	CASRGMTSGQTQYF	TGTGCCAGTCGGGGAATGACTTCTGGGCAGACCCAGTACTTC
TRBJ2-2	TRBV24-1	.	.	CATSDLLRSTGELFF	TGTGCCACCAGTGATTTGCTGAGGAGCACCGGGGAGCTGTTTTTT
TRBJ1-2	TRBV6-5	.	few	CASKEESRYYGYTF	TGTGCCAGCAAGGAGGAATCGAGATACTATGGCTACACCTTC
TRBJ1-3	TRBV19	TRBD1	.	CASRSGQVDTIYF	TGTGCCAGTAGATCCGGACAGGTTGACACCATATATTTT
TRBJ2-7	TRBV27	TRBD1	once	CASSLQQGAYEQYF	TGTGCCAGCAGTCTCCAACAGGGGGCCTACGAGCAGTACTTC
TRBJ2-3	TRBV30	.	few	CAWSGSGDTQYF	TGTGCCTGGAGTGGTTCGGGAGATACGCAGTATTTT
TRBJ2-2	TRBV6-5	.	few	CASTLGGKTGELFF	TGTGCCAGCACCCTAGGCGGGAAGACCGGGGAGCTGTTTTTT
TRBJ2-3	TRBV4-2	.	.	CASSRGEGGITNTDTQYF	TGTGCCAGCAGCCGAGGAGAGGGCGGGATCACTAACACAGATACGCAGTATTTT
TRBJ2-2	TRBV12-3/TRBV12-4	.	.	CASRLTLTGELFF	TGTGCCAGCAGACTAACTTTGACCGGGGAGCTGTTTTTT
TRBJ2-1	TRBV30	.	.	CAWTRPGKVEQFF	TGTGCCTGGACGCGGCCGGGTAAGGTTGAGCAGTTCTTC
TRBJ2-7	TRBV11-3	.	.	CASRSPGSSSYEQYF	TGTGCCAGCAGGTCCCCCGGCTCTAGCTCTTACGAGCAGTACTTC
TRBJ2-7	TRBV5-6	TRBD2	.	CASSLSGGGYEQYF	TGTGCCAGCAGCTTGAGCGGGGGAGGATACGAGCAGTACTTC
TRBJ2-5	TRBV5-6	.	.	CASSQTGRWETQYF	TGTGCCAGCAGCCAGACAGGGAGGTGGGAGACCCAGTACTTC
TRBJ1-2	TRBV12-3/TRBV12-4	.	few	CASSPSSGYGYTF	TGTGCCAGCAGTCCGTCTTCGGGTTATGGCTACACCTTC
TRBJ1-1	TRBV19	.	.	CASKREVNTEAFF	TGTGCCAGTAAGAGAGAAGTGAACACTGAAGCTTTCTTT
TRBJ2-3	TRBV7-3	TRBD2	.	CASSISGISTDTQYF	TGTGCCAGCAGCATTAGCGGGATTAGCACAGATACGCAGTATTTT
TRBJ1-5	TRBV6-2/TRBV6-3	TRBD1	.	CASSRQGLQPQHF	TGTGCCAGCAGCCGACAGGGTTTGCAGCCCCAGCATTTT
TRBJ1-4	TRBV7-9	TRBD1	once	CASSLQGATNEKLFF	TGTGCCAGCAGCTTACAGGGGGCAACTAATGAAAAACTGTTTTTT
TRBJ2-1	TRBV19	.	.	CASRRSNEQFF	TGTGCCAGTAGACGTAGTAATGAGCAGTTCTTC
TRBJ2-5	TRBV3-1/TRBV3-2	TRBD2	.	CASSRTSGGKTQYF	TGTGCCAGCAGCCGGACTAGCGGGGGGAAGACCCAGTACTTC
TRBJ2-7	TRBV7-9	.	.	CASSSPTGASISYEQYF	TGTGCCAGCAGCTCACCTACAGGAGCGTCCATCTCCTACGAGCAGTACTTC
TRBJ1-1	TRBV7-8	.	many	CASSPSGGTDFTEAFF	TGTGCCAGCAGCCCTTCGGGAGGGACCGATTTCACTGAAGCTTTCTTT
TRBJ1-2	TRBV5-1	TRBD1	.	CASSPSGQGAGGYTF	TGCGCCAGCAGCCCTTCGGGACAGGGGGCAGGTGGCTACACCTTC
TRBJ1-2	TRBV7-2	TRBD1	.	CASSSDRGGYGYTF	TGTGCCAGCAGCTCCGACAGGGGGGGCTATGGCTACACCTTC
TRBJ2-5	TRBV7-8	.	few	CASSPASVLETQYF	TGTGCCAGCAGCCCGGCTAGCGTCCTAGAGACCCAGTACTTC
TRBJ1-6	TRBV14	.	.	CASSQQTGWVAPLHF	TGTGCCAGCAGCCAACAGACAGGTTGGGTAGCACCCCTCCACTTT
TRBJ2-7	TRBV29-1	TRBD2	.	CSVGRSGGTYEQYF	TGCAGCGTTGGACGTAGCGGGGGTACCTACGAGCAGTACTTC
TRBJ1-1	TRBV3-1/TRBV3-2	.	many	CASSRTEYTEAFF	TGTGCCAGCAGCCGTACAGAGTACACTGAAGCTTTCTTT
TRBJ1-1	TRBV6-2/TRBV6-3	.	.	CASSRTTEAFF	TGTGCCAGCAGTAGAACAACAGAAGCTTTCTTT
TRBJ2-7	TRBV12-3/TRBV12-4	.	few	CASTRQAPYEQYF	TGTGCCAGCACAAGACAGGCCCCCTACGAGCAGTACTTC